Listed below are T cell receptor beta chains from one sample, sequenced in a study of vaccination and CD4 T cells after COVID-19. Via MiXCR, TCRdb re-called the PCR reads, giving one row per CDR3 protein. The table lists several thousand distinct CDR3 sequences, approximately 45% of them singletons. For these TCRs, the target antigens are not known. Sequencing was done on a sample of CD4+ T cells from blood, cultured in vitro. The source is a human donor who had recovered from COVID-19. The CDR3 runs from the conserved cysteine through the conserved F or W. D genes are given only for firm matches. The size of a clone is reported for some rows only, either as once, few or many, or as a class for expanded clones.

D: NA; size: NA; V: TRBV5-6; J: TRBJ2-1; CDR3: CASSFYHEQFF; DNA: TGTGCCAGCAGCTTCTACCATGAGCAGTTCTTC
D: TRBD2; size: NA; V: TRBV20-1; J: TRBJ2-1; CDR3: CSAPLATTRSNEQFF; DNA: TGCAGTGCTCCACTAGCGACAACACGTAGTAATGAGCAGTTCTTC
D: NA; size: NA; V: TRBV6-2/TRBV6-3; J: TRBJ2-3; CDR3: CASSRSVRDTQYF; DNA: TGTGCCAGCAGTCGGAGCGTGAGAGATACGCAGTATTTT
D: NA; size: NA; V: TRBV5-1; J: TRBJ2-5; CDR3: CASSLLGALGETQYF; DNA: TGCGCCAGCAGCTTGTTGGGGGCGTTGGGTGAGACCCAGTACTTC
D: TRBD1; size: few; V: TRBV2; J: TRBJ1-3; CDR3: CAKGQGSGNTIYF; DNA: TGTGCCAAGGGACAGGGGTCCGGAAACACCATATATTTT
D: NA; size: few; V: TRBV20-1; J: TRBJ1-3; CDR3: CSARDMTSGNTIYF; DNA: TGCAGTGCTAGAGATATGACCTCTGGAAACACCATATATTTT
D: NA; size: once; V: TRBV11-1; J: TRBJ2-5; CDR3: CASSLDRSEETQYF; DNA: TGTGCCAGCAGCTTAGACCGATCCGAAGAGACCCAGTACTTC
D: NA; size: NA; V: TRBV2; J: TRBJ1-1; CDR3: CARESRGELNTEAFF; DNA: TGTGCCAGGGAGTCCCGTGGGGAATTGAACACTGAAGCTTTCTTT
D: NA; size: large; V: TRBV6-5; J: TRBJ2-3; CDR3: CASSYSGEGSDTQYF; DNA: TGTGCCAGCAGTTACTCGGGTGAGGGGTCAGATACGCAGTATTTT
D: TRBD2; size: NA; V: TRBV6-1; J: TRBJ2-7; CDR3: CASSRGLAGLYEQYF; DNA: TGTGCCAGCAGCCGGGGACTAGCGGGCCTCTACGAGCAGTACTTC
D: NA; size: NA; V: TRBV2; J: TRBJ1-1; CDR3: CASSEQVAAAGTEAFF; DNA: TGTGCCAGCAGTGAACAGGTGGCAGCGGCGGGCACTGAAGCTTTCTTT
D: TRBD1; size: once; V: TRBV2; J: TRBJ2-5; CDR3: CASIRDRGRETQYF; DNA: TGTGCCAGCATAAGGGACAGGGGAAGAGAGACCCAGTACTTC
D: TRBD1; size: NA; V: TRBV11-2; J: TRBJ1-1; CDR3: CASSPMGTGFTEAFF; DNA: TGTGCCAGCAGCCCAATGGGGACAGGGTTCACTGAAGCTTTCTTT
D: NA; size: NA; V: TRBV6-1; J: TRBJ2-7; CDR3: CATGTGSYEQYF; DNA: TGTGCTACCGGGACGGGCTCCTACGAGCAGTACTTC
D: TRBD2; size: NA; V: TRBV24-1; J: TRBJ2-1; CDR3: CATSDPGGAGVEQFF; DNA: TGTGCCACCAGTGACCCGGGGGGAGCGGGAGTAGAGCAGTTCTTC
D: NA; size: few; V: TRBV29-1; J: TRBJ2-7; CDR3: CSVRGGFTYEQYF; DNA: TGCAGCGTCCGGGGCGGATTTACCTACGAGCAGTACTTC
D: NA; size: NA; V: TRBV6-5; J: TRBJ2-7; CDR3: CASSSLRGTREQYF; DNA: TGTGCCAGCAGTTCCCTTCGGGGGACGCGGGAGCAGTACTTC
D: TRBD1; size: NA; V: TRBV7-9; J: TRBJ2-2; CDR3: CASSLNPDREYSPGELFF; DNA: TGTGCCAGCAGCTTAAATCCGGACAGGGAATATAGTCCCGGGGAGCTGTTTTTT
D: TRBD1; size: NA; V: TRBV20-1; J: TRBJ1-2; CDR3: CSAGAGGGDYGYTF; DNA: TGCAGTGCTGGGGCAGGGGGAGGAGACTATGGCTACACCTTC
D: TRBD2; size: NA; V: TRBV7-2; J: TRBJ2-2; CDR3: CASSQVLGGLAGKANTGELFF; DNA: TGTGCCAGCAGCCAAGTGTTGGGGGGACTAGCGGGGAAAGCGAACACCGGGGAGCTGTTTTTT
D: NA; size: NA; V: TRBV7-2; J: TRBJ2-3; CDR3: CASSLAATTDTQYF; DNA: TGTGCCAGCAGCTTAGCAGCCACCACAGATACGCAGTATTTT
D: TRBD2; size: few; V: TRBV10-3; J: TRBJ2-3; CDR3: CASGGGHTDTQYF; DNA: TGTGCCTCCGGGGGGGGACACACAGATACGCAGTATTTT